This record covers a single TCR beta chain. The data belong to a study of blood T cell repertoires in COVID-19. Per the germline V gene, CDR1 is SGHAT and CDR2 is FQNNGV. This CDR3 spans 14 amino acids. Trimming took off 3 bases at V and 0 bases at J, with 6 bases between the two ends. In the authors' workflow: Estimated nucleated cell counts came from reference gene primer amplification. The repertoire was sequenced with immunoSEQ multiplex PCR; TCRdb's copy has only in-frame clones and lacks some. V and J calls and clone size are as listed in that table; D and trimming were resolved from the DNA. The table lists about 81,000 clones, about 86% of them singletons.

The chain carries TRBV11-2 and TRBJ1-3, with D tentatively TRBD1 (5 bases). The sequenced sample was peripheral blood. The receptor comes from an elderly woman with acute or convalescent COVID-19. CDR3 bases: TGTGCCAGCAGCTTGACAGTCTCTGGAAACACCATATATTTT. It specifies CASSLTVSGNTIYF. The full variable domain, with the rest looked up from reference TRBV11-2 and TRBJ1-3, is EAGVAQSPRYKIIEKRQSVAFWCNPISGHATLYWYQQILGQGPKLLIQFQNNGVVDDSQLPKDRFSAERLKGVDSTLKIQPAKLEDSAVYLCASSLTVSGNTIYFGEGSWLTVV.